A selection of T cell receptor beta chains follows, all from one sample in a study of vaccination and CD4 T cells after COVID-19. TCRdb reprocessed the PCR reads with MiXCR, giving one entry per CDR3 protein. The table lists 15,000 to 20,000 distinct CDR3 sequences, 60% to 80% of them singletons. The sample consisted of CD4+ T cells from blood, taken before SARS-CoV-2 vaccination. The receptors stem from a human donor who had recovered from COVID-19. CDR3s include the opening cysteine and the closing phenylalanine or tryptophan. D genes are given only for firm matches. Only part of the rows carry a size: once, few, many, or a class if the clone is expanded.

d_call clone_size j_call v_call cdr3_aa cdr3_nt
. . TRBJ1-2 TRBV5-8 CASSSTGLDYGYTF TGTGCCAGCAGCTCGACGGGTTTAGACTATGGCTACACCTTC
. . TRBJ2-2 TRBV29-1 CSVPSRTNTGELFF TGCAGCGTCCCCAGCCGGACGAACACCGGGGAGCTGTTTTTT
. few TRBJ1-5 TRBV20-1 CSALSGDSDNQPQHF TGCAGTGCGCTTAGCGGTGACAGTGACAATCAGCCCCAGCATTTT
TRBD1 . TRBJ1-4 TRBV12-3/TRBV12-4 CASSMDRHEKLFF TGTGCCAGCAGTATGGACAGGCATGAAAAACTGTTTTTT
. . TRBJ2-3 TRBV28 CASSFMLGTVSFTGGRGDTQYF TGTGCCAGCAGTTTCATGCTCGGGACAGTGTCCTTTACGGGAGGGCGGGGAGATACGCAGTATTTT
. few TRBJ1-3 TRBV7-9 CASSFGLLANTIYF TGTGCCAGCAGCTTTGGGCTCCTAGCAAACACCATATATTTT
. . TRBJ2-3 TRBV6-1 CASSEHGPPDTQYF TGTGCCAGCAGTGAACACGGTCCCCCAGATACGCAGTATTTT
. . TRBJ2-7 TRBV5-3 CARSFTYEQYF TGTGCCAGAAGCTTCACCTACGAGCAGTACTTC
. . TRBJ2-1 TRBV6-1 CASSLQGWGSYNEQFF TGTGCCAGCAGTCTACAGGGTTGGGGCTCCTACAATGAGCAGTTCTTC
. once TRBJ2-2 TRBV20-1 CSARDGRKNTGELFF TGCAGTGCTAGAGATGGACGGAAGAACACCGGGGAGCTGTTTTTT
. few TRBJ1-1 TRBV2 CASSNWDTEAFF TGTGCCAGCTCCAACTGGGACACTGAAGCTTTCTTT
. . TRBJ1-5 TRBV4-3 CASSRYSGQPQHF TGCGCCAGCAGCCGTTACAGTGGGCAGCCCCAGCATTTT
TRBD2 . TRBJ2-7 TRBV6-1 CASSPLTSGRNPEQYF TGTGCCAGCAGCCCCCTGACTAGCGGGAGGAATCCTGAGCAGTACTTC
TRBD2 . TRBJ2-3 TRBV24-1 CATSDPGGGPNTDTQYF TGTGCCACCAGTGATCCCGGGGGAGGGCCGAACACAGATACGCAGTATTTT
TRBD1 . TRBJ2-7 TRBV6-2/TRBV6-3 CASSTGQGASEQYF TGTGCCAGCAGTACAGGACAGGGGGCTAGCGAGCAGTACTTC
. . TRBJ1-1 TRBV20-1 CSAKVGDTEAFF TGCAGTGCTAAGGTCGGCGACACTGAAGCTTTCTTT
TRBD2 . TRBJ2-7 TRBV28 CASSFGGAAQRYEQYF TGTGCCAGCAGTTTCGGGGGGGCAGCACAGAGGTACGAGCAGTACTTC
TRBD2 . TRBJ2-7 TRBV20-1 CSARRSPSGSYEQYF TGCAGTGCTCGAAGGTCGCCTAGCGGGAGTTACGAGCAGTACTTC
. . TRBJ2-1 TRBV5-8 CASSSERDSPYF TGTGCCAGCAGCTCCGAACGGGACTCGCCTTACTTC
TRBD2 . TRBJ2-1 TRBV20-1 CSARNLAGLGYNEQFF TGCAGTGCTCGGAATTTAGCGGGCCTAGGATACAATGAGCAGTTCTTC
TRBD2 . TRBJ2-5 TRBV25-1 CASSQVTGLAGGETQYF TGTGCCAGCAGCCAGGTGACTGGACTAGCGGGAGGAGAGACCCAGTACTTC
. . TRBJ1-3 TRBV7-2 CASSPGPGLSGNTIYF TGTGCCAGCAGCCCGGGACCGGGTCTATCTGGAAACACCATATATTTT
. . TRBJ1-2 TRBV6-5 CASSYTGSGSNYGYTF TGTGCCAGCAGTTACACGGGGTCAGGCAGTAACTATGGCTACACCTTC
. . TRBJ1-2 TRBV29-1 CSVVGQRGYTF TGCAGCGTTGTTGGTCAGCGGGGCTACACCTTC
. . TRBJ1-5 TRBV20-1 CSARVTGHSNQPQHF TGCAGTGCTAGAGTGACGGGACATAGCAATCAGCCCCAGCATTTT
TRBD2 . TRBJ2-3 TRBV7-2 CASSEPVAGTTDTQYF TGTGCCAGCAGCGAGCCAGTAGCGGGGACCACAGATACGCAGTATTTT
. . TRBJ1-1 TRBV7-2 CASSSNLGTEAFF TGTGCCAGCAGCTCTAACTTAGGAACTGAAGCTTTCTTT
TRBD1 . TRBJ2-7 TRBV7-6 CASSQRRDRPYEQYF TGTGCCAGCAGCCAACGACGGGACAGACCCTACGAGCAGTACTTC